This entry features one T cell receptor (beta chain) sequence. Libraries were prepared by immunoSEQ multiplex PCR; TCRdb keeps only in-frame clonotypes and omits some of them. The sample lists about 180,000 clones, roughly three quarters seen once, with about 15% in the top ten. Germline-derived CDR1 and CDR2 are LNHNV and YYDKDF (reference sequence). This CDR3 has 19 amino acids. V trimming: 1 base; J trimming: 1 base; junction bases outside the gene matches: 8. Participants spanned ages about 18 to 90 years and resided in 20 to 30 US areas. Cohort placement rested on clinical history that participants reported themselves. The sample comes from a study of blood T cell repertoires in COVID-19.

The J gene is TRBJ2-1, the V gene TRBV15, with 12 bases that match TRBD2. The TCR sequence derives from a man in his 60s who had been exposed to COVID-19. Sequencing was performed on PBMCs or T cells enriched from blood (not recorded which). The CDR3 spells CATSRVGLAGMASYNEQFF. CDR3 DNA sequence: TGTGCCACCAGCAGAGTCGGACTAGCGGGAATGGCGTCCTACAATGAGCAGTTCTTC.